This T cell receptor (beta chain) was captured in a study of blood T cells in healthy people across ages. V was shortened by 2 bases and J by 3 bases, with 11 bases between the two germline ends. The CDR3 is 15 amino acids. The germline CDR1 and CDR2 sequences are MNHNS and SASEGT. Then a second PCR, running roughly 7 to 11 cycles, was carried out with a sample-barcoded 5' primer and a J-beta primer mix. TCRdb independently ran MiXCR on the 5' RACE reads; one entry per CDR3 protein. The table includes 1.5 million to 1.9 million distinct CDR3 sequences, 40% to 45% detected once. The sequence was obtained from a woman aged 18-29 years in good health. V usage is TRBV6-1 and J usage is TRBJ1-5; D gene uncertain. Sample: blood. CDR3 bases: TGTGCCAGCAGTGAAAAGCCAGTAACCAATCAGCCCCAGCATTTT. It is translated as CASSEKPVTNQPQHF.